The 30 T cell receptor beta chains presented below share a single source sample, sequenced in a study of cytomegalovirus exposure and HLA in healthy donors. PCR employed 60 Vbeta and 13 Jbeta primers. This table comes from immunoSEQ multiplex PCR, and its TCRdb copy is limited to in-frame clones, with some not included. The sample records 65,000 to 100,000 clones, nearly 80% being singletons. The sequencing sample was made of PBMCs. Receptor source: a female donor in good health and CMV-seronegative.

This clone was found a few times. The rearrangement joins TRBV21-1 to TRBJ1-5; TRBD1 is taken as the D call from the table, unchecked against the DNA. TRBV21-1 is noted as a pseudogene. The CDR3 consists of 16 residues. The CDR3 nucleotides read TGTGCCAGCAGCGAAAGGCAGGGGGCTATCAATCAGCCCCAGCATTTT. It specifies CASSERQGAINQPQHF.

The chain combines TRBV9 with TRBJ2-3; 9 nucleotides align to TRBD1. Germline CDR1 is SGDLS and CDR2 is YYNGEE. Trimming removed 0 bases from V and 3 bases from J; junction bases left unmatched: 5. The CDR3 has 16 amino acids. CDR3 protein: CASSVVRTGETDTQYF. The CDR3, as DNA: TGTGCCAGCAGCGTAGTCAGGACAGGGGAAACAGATACGCAGTATTTT.

The chain's CDR3 is CASSSGTMNTGELFF. CDR3 DNA: TGCGCCAGCAGCTCCGGGACAATGAACACCGGGGAGCTGTTTTTT. The chain is built from TRBV5-1 and TRBJ2-2; D might be TRBD1 (6 bases). The V end was cut by 3 bases, the J end by 1 base, with 10 bases between. The CDR3 has 15 amino acids. CDR1 is SGHRS, CDR2 YFSETQ, per germline.

The CDR3 is CSVEDLTPGTEAFF. CDR3 nucleotides: TGCAGCGTTGAAGATCTCACCCCGGGCACTGAAGCTTTCTTT. The chain employs TRBV29-1 and TRBJ1-1; no firm D call. Germline V gene sequence: CDR1 SQVTM, CDR2 ANQGSEA. V was cut by 0 bases and J by 4 bases, with 12 bases left in between. The CDR3 length is 14 residues.

The chain combines TRBV7-9 with TRBJ2-1; 8 nucleotides line up with TRBD2. Germline trimming cut 5 bases from V and 2 bases from J; bases unmatched to any gene: 5. Germline V lookup: CDR1 SEHNR, CDR2 FQNEAQ (reference sequence). The CDR3 length is 15 residues. CDR3 coding DNA: TGTGCCAGCAGCCCTACTAGCGGAGCCTACAATGAGCAGTTCTTC. Translated: CASSPTSGAYNEQFF. Full variable domain (remainder filled in from reference TRBV7-9 and TRBJ2-1): DTGVSQNPRHKITKRGQNVTFRCDPISEHNRLYWYRQTLGQGPEFLTYFQNEAQLEKSRLLSDRFSAERPKGSFSTLEIQRTEQGDSAMYLCASSPTSGAYNEQFFGPGTRLTVL.

V gene TRBV9 combines with J gene TRBJ2-5; 11 nucleotides match TRBD2. CDR3 length equals 15 residues. V lost 2 bases, J lost 1 base, and 1 base stayed unmatched. Looked up from germline, CDR1 is SGDLS and CDR2 is YYNGEE. The CDR3 reads CASSVSGGAQETQYF. The CDR3, as DNA: TGTGCCAGCAGCGTTAGCGGGGGGGCCCAAGAGACCCAGTACTTC.

This chain joins TRBV9 and TRBJ2-2; the match to TRBD2 covers 7 bases. V gave up 4 bases and J gave up 4 bases; unmatched junction bases: 10. Looked up from germline, CDR1 is SGDLS and CDR2 is YYNGEE. CDR3 length: 16 residues. The CDR3 region has the DNA TGTGCCAGCAGCCATTGGGCTAGCGGTGGCACCGGGGAGCTGTTTTTT. Its protein is CASSHWASGGTGELFF. The full variable domain, completed using reference TRBV9 and TRBJ2-2, is DSGVTQTPKHLITATGQRVTLRCSPRSGDLSVYWYQQSLDQGLQFLIQYYNGEERAKGNILERFSAQQFPDLHSELNLSSLELGDSALYFCASSHWASGGTGELFFGEGSRLTVL.

The V call is TRBV28, the J call TRBJ2-7, with TRBD1 identical over 7 bases. This CDR3 region has 15 residues. CDR1 and CDR2 (germline): MDHEN, SYDVKM. The V and J ends lost 5 bases and 0 bases, in that order; junction bases with no gene match: 7. Here the CDR3 DNA reads TGTGCCAGCAGTGACGGGGCAGGGGGCTCCTACGAGCAGTACTTC. Translating gives CASSDGAGGSYEQYF.

J is TRBJ1-2 and V is TRBV28, with D possibly TRBD1 on 5 matching bases. The germline gives CDR1 MDHEN, CDR2 SYDVKM. Trimming took 9 bases from V and 0 from J, leaving 11 bases between them. CDR3 length: 13 residues. CDR3 in DNA: TGTGCCAGTATAGGGGTAGCTAACTATGGCTACACCTTC. Translated, it gives CASIGVANYGYTF.

This sequence joins TRBV19 and TRBJ1-2; no reliable D call. The CDR3 consists of 14 residues. Germline-derived CDR1 and CDR2 are LNHDA and SQIVND (reference sequence). V was trimmed by 3 bases and J by 5 bases, leaving 13 bases between them. In DNA, the CDR3 is TGTGCCAGTAGTATCGGCGGGGAATATTATGGCTACACCTTC. It translates to CASSIGGEYYGYTF. The full variable domain, its missing parts supplied by reference TRBV19 and TRBJ1-2, is DGGITQSPKYLFRKEGQNVTLSCEQNLNHDAMYWYRQDPGQGLRLIYYSQIVNDFQKGDIAEGYSVSREKKESFPLTVTSAQKNPTAFYLCASSIGGEYYGYTFGSGTRLTVV.

The gene calls are TRBV30 and TRBJ1-1, with TRBD1 matching 9 bases. The germline CDR1 and CDR2 sequences are GTSNPN and SVGIG (reference sequence). V lost 3 bases, J lost 3 bases, and 8 bases stayed unmatched. The CDR3 is 15 amino acids. Here the CDR3 reads CAWSPGTGPYTEAFF. The CDR3 region has the DNA TGTGCCTGGAGCCCCGGGACAGGGCCTTACACTGAAGCTTTCTTT.

There are a few counts of this clone. This chain connects TRBV2 to TRBJ1-1; D possibly corresponds to TRBD1 (6 bases). V shed 11 bases and J shed 1 base, with 14 bases lying between them. Germline V gives CDR1 SNHLY, CDR2 FYNNEI. The CDR3 runs to 13 residues. The CDR3 region has the DNA TGTGCCGACAACAGGGAACAGAACACTGAAGCTTTCTTT. Protein: CADNREQNTEAFF.

The genes are TRBV28 and TRBJ1-5; D is unclear. V lost 4 bases and J 6 bases, leaving 7 bases between the germline ends. Germline lookup yields CDR1 MDHEN and CDR2 SYDVKM. The CDR3 is made up of 12 amino acids. The CDR3 sequence is CASSSGGQPQHF. CDR3 in DNA: TGTGCCAGCAGTTCCGGCGGTCAGCCCCAGCATTTT.

The chain is built from TRBV7-2 and TRBJ2-7; TRBD2 is a possible D gene (6 bases). Looked up from germline, CDR1 is SGHTA and CDR2 is FQGNSA. V was clipped by 1 base and J by 2 bases, with 15 bases between them. The CDR3 has 16 amino acids. The DNA of the CDR3 is TGTGCCAGCAGCTTAGAGGCAAGCGGGTTAACCTACGAGCAGTACTTC. Amino acids: CASSLEASGLTYEQYF.

This chain links TRBV4-1 with TRBJ1-2, with 10 bases lining up with TRBD1. With V trimmed by 0 bases and J by 5 bases, 6 bases remained unmatched. Germline V gene lookup returns CDR1 MGHRA and CDR2 YSYEKL. The CDR3 spans 16 residues. The CDR3 nucleotides are TGCGCCAGCAGCCAAGACGGACAGGGGGTACGGTATGGCTACACCTTC. Its protein product is CASSQDGQGVRYGYTF.

V gene TRBV9 combines with J gene TRBJ1-1, with D possibly being TRBD1 (5 bases). The germline V gene encodes CDR1 SGDLS and CDR2 YYNGEE. Trimming took 7 bases from V and 1 from J, leaving 17 bases between them. This CDR3 has 15 amino acids. CDR3 nucleotide sequence: TGTGCCAGCGGGGGGGAAGGCGGGTGGAACACTGAAGCTTTCTTT. This translates into CASGGEGGWNTEAFF.

The gene calls are TRBV4-2 and TRBJ2-7; TRBD1 aligns across 9 bases. The CDR3 contains 15 residues. The J segment lost 1 base and the V segment lost 3 bases, leaving 4 bases of the junction unmatched. Looked up from germline, CDR1 is LGHNA and CDR2 is YNFKEQ. The CDR3 DNA follows: TGTGCCAGCAGCCAGCCGGGACAGGGATCCTACGAGCAGTACTTC. This translates into CASSQPGQGSYEQYF.

The chain links TRBV4-2 to TRBJ2-7, with D maybe TRBD2 (6 bases). The V gene's germline CDR1 is LGHNA and CDR2 YNFKEQ. With 4 bases removed from V and 4 bases from J, the gap between germline ends came to 17 bases. The CDR3 is 15 residues long. The chain's CDR3 is CASSPLARDPYEQYF. Here the CDR3 DNA reads TGTGCCAGCAGCCCCCTAGCGCGGGACCCTTACGAGCAGTACTTC.

The chain employs TRBV5-1 and TRBJ2-7; TRBD1 aligns across 9 bases. Germline values: CDR1 SGHRS, CDR2 YFSETQ. The CDR3 has 14 residues. The J segment lost 4 bases and the V segment lost 4 bases, leaving 6 bases of the junction unmatched. The DNA of the CDR3 is TGCGCCAGCAGCGGGGGGGGACAGGGATACGAGCAGTACTTC. Encoded protein: CASSGGGQGYEQYF.

J is TRBJ1-5 and V is TRBV27; possibly TRBD1 for D (5 bases). This CDR3 is 13 amino acids long. Germline-derived CDR1 and CDR2 are MNHEY and SMNVEV (reference sequence). Trimming removed 1 base at V and 5 bases at J, with 6 bases between. The CDR3 sequence: CASSLYRYQPQHF. The DNA for the CDR3 is TGTGCCAGCAGTTTATACAGGTATCAGCCCCAGCATTTT.

The CDR3 DNA is TGTGCCAGCTCACCGCTGAGCGGGGGGGTCGGTGATACGCAGTATTTT. Translated: CASSPLSGGVGDTQYF. V gene TRBV18 combines with J gene TRBJ2-3; 10 bases fit TRBD2. The CDR3 loop spans 16 amino acids. V lost 3 bases to trimming and J lost 6 bases; unmatched junction nucleotides: 9. Per germline, CDR1 KGHSH and CDR2 LQKENI.

V and J are TRBV2 and TRBJ2-3; TRBD2 agrees at 11 bases. After removal of 4 bases from V and 6 bases from J, the junction contained 6 bases not matched to a gene. CDR3 length: 15 residues. CDR1 is SNHLY, CDR2 FYNNEI, per germline. The CDR3 loop reads CASSVLAGAADTQYF. Here the CDR3 DNA reads TGTGCCAGCAGTGTACTAGCGGGAGCCGCGGATACGCAGTATTTT.

The J gene is TRBJ1-4, the V gene TRBV5-6; tentative D call: TRBD1 (5 bases). Trimming removed 3 bases at V and 8 bases at J, with 14 bases between. Germline CDR1 is SGHDT and CDR2 is YYEEEE. CDR3 size: 14 residues. This chain's CDR3 is CASSSRGWGEKLFF. The CDR3 DNA follows: TGTGCCAGCAGCTCCCGGGGGTGGGGCGAAAAACTGTTTTTT.

Only a few counts were recorded for this clone. V is TRBV6-1 and J is TRBJ1-5; 10 bases align to TRBD1. CDR3 length: 14 residues. Looked up from germline, CDR1 is MNHNS and CDR2 is SASEGT. V shed 3 bases and J 6 bases; nucleotides not matched to a gene: 2. The CDR3 reads CASSERTGGQPQHF. DNA of the CDR3: TGTGCCAGCAGTGAGAGGACAGGGGGTCAGCCCCAGCATTTT.

This clone was seen only once. The V gene is TRBV11-2, the J gene TRBJ2-7; 11 positions match TRBD2. Trimming removed 0 bases from V and 0 bases from J; junction bases left unmatched: 10. Germline CDR1 and CDR2: SGHAT and FQNNGV. The CDR3 length is 19 residues. The CDR3 bases are TGTGCCAGCAGCTTAGATCCCACTAGCGGGGGATTAAGCTCCTACGAGCAGTACTTC. Its protein is CASSLDPTSGGLSSYEQYF.

The chain uses TRBV27 and TRBJ2-7; possible D gene TRBD1, 7 bases. V lost 3 bases to trimming and J lost 4 bases, with 13 bases between them. The CDR3 has 14 residues. Per germline, CDR1 MNHEY and CDR2 SMNVEV (reference sequence). CDR3 sequence: CASSFFAGGYEQYF. CDR3 DNA sequence: TGTGCCAGCAGTTTTTTCGCAGGGGGGTACGAGCAGTACTTC.

This clone was recorded a few times. The V gene is TRBV6-5, the J gene TRBJ2-2; the match to TRBD2 covers 8 bases. Germline values: CDR1 MNHEY, CDR2 SVGAGI. After removal of 2 bases from V and 7 bases from J, the junction contained 0 bases not matched to a gene. There are 13 residues in the CDR3. CDR3 coding DNA: TGTGCCAGCAGTTACGCGGGGGGCGGGGAGCTGTTTTTT. As protein: CASSYAGGGELFF.

The V call is TRBV6-4, the J call TRBJ2-3, with unresolved D. Deletions cut 2 bases from V and 1 base from J, with 7 bases between. CDR3 length: 14 residues. The germline gives CDR1 MRHNA, CDR2 SNTAGT. The CDR3 coding sequence is TGTGCCAGCAGTGACACAGACGGCACAGATACGCAGTATTTT. Encoded protein: CASSDTDGTDTQYF.

The rearrangement joins TRBV10-2 to TRBJ2-5, with D uncertain. CDR3 size: 9 residues. The V end was cut by 9 bases, the J end by 7 bases, with 6 bases between. Germline CDR1 WSHSY, CDR2 SAAADI. This chain's CDR3 is CARNWTQYF. CDR3 sequence (DNA): TGCGCCAGAAACTGGACCCAGTACTTC.

CDR3 sequence reads: CASRTGSSGANVLTF. The CDR3 region has the DNA TGCGCCAGCAGAACAGGGTCCTCTGGGGCCAACGTCCTGACTTTC. The J gene is TRBJ2-6, the V gene TRBV5-1, with D perhaps TRBD1 (6 bases). The V end was cut by 5 bases, the J end by 0 bases, with 9 bases between. This CDR3 has 15 residues. Per the germline V gene, CDR1 is SGHRS and CDR2 is YFSETQ.